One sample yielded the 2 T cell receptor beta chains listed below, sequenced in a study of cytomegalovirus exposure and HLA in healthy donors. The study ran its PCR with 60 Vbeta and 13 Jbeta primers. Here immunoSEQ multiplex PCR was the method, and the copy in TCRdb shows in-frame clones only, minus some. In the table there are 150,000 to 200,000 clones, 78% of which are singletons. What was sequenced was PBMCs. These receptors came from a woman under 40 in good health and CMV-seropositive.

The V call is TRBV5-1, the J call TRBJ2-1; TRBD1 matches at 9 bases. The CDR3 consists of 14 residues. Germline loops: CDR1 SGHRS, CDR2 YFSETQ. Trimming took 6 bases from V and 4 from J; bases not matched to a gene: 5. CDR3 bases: TGCGCCAGCAAGAGGGGGACAGGGTACAATGAGCAGTTCTTC. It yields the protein CASKRGTGYNEQFF.

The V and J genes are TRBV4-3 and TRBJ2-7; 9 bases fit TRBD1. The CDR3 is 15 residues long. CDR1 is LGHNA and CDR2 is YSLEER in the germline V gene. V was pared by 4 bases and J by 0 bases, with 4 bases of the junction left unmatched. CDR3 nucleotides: TGCGCCAGCAGCCTTCACAGGGGGCCCTCCTACGAGCAGTACTTC. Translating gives CASSLHRGPSYEQYF.